The TCR beta chain under discussion was sequenced for a study of OX40 agonist ivuxolimab in advanced cancers. Study overall: An anti-OX40 (CD134) antibody with agonistic activity, ivuxolimab, was administered to patients.

General observations from the study: A proportion of nonresponders additionally exhibited low normalized T-cell clonal expansion. Expanded clones were, on average, more numerous in CD8+ T cells than in CD4+.

Assay: immunoSEQ multiplex PCR; the TCRdb copy retains only in-frame clones and omits some. The table shows 50,000 to 75,000 clones, with around 87% occurring only once. The V end lost 4 bases, the J end lost 6 bases, and 18 bases lay between the germline ends. The CDR3 has 15 amino acids. Germline V gives CDR1 SGHTA, CDR2 FQGNSA. A note on this clone: Antigen specificity is unknown.

The starting material was CD4+ or CD8+ T cells sorted from blood, obtained in a trial of the OX40 agonist ivuxolimab. The TCR comes from an adult with an advanced solid tumor such as melanoma, head and neck, liver or kidney cancer. This chain connects TRBV7-2 to TRBJ1-2; D is possibly TRBD1 (5 bases). In DNA, the CDR3 is TGTGCCAGCAGCTCCATCTGGCGCGGGACGCATGGCTACACCTTC. Amino acid sequence: CASSSIWRGTHGYTF.